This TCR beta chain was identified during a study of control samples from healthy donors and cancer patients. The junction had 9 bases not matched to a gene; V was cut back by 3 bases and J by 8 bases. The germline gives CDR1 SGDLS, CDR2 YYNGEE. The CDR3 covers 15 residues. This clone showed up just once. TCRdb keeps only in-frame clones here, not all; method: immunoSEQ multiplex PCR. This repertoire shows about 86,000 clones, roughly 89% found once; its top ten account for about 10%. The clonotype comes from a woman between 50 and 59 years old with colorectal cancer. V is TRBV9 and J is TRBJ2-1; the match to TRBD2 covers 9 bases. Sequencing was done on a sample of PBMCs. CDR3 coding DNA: TGTGCCAGCAGCGAGCGGGGGGCCTTCAGCGATGAGCAGTTCTTC. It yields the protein CASSERGAFSDEQFF.